This record looks at one T cell receptor (beta chain) sequence and its context. The sample belongs to a study of T cell changes during pregnancy in multiple sclerosis. TCRdb's copy holds only in-frame clones and misses some; the assay was immunoSEQ multiplex PCR. The data show just under 65,000 clones, 90% to 95% seen once. Germline V gene sequence: CDR1 SNHLY, CDR2 FYNNEI. This CDR3 has 13 residues. V was clipped by 6 bases and J by 0 bases; unmatched bases: 0. The material sequenced was peripheral blood, taken in the third trimester of pregnancy. V gene TRBV2 combines with J gene TRBJ1-1, with 8 positions matching TRBD1. The sequence was obtained from a female donor in good health, enrolled as a control in a pregnancy study. CDR3 DNA: TGTGCCAGCAGGGGACAGGTGAACACTGAAGCTTTCTTT. It yields the protein CASRGQVNTEAFF.